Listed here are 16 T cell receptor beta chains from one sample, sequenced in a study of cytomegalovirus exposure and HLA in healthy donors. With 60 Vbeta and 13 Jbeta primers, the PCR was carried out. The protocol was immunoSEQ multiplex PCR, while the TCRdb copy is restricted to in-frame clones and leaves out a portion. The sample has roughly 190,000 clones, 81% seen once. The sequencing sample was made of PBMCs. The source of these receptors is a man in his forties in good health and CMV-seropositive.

The CDR3 reads CASSPRSLAGDYNEQFF. CDR3 nucleotide sequence: TGTGCCAGCAGCCCCAGAAGTCTAGCGGGGGACTACAATGAGCAGTTCTTC. V usage is TRBV9 and J usage is TRBJ2-1; 10 bases line up with TRBD2. V dropped 4 bases and J dropped 3; count of bases not matched to a gene: 10. Germline lookup yields CDR1 SGDLS and CDR2 YYNGEE. This CDR3 region has 17 residues.

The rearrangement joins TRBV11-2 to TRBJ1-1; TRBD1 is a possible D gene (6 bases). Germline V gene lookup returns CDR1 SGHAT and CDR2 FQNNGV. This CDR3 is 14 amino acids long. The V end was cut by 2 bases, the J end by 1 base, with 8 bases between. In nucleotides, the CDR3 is TGTGCCAGCAGCTTAAGAGGGGGGAACACTGAAGCTTTCTTT. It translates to CASSLRGGNTEAFF.

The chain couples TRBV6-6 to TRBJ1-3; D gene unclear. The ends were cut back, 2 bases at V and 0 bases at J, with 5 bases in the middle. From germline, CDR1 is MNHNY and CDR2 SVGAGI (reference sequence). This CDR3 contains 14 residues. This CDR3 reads CASSYGSSGNTIYF. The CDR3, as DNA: TGTGCCAGCAGTTACGGCAGCTCTGGAAACACCATATATTTT.

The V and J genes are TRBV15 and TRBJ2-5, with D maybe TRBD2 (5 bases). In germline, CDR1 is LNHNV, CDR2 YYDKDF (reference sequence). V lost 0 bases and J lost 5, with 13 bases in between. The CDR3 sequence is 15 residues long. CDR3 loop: CATSRDRTPGETQYF. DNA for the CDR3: TGTGCCACCAGCAGAGATCGGACTCCCGGGGAGACCCAGTACTTC. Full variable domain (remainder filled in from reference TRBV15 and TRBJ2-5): DAMVIQNPRYQVTQFGKPVTLSCSQTLNHNVMYWYQQKSSQAPKLLFHYYDKDFNNEADTPDNFQSRRPNTSFCFLDIRSPGLGDTAMYLCATSRDRTPGETQYFGPGTRLLVL.

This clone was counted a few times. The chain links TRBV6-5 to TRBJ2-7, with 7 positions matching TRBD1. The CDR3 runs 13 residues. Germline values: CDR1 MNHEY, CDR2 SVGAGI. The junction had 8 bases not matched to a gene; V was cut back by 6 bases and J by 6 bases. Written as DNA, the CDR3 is TGTGCCAGCAGCCCGGACAGGCTCGGCGAGCAGTACTTC. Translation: CASSPDRLGEQYF.

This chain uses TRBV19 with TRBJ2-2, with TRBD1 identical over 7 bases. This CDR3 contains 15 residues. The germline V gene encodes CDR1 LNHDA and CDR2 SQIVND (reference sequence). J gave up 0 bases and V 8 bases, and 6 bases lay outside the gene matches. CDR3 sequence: CASLTGAPNTGELFF. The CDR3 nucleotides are TGTGCCAGTTTAACAGGGGCCCCGAACACCGGGGAGCTGTTTTTT.

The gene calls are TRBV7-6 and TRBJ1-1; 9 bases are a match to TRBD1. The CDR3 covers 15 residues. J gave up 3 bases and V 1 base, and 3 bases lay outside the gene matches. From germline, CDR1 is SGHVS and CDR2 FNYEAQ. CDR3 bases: TGTGCCAGCAGCTTAGGGGACAGGGCGGACACTGAAGCTTTCTTT. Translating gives CASSLGDRADTEAFF.

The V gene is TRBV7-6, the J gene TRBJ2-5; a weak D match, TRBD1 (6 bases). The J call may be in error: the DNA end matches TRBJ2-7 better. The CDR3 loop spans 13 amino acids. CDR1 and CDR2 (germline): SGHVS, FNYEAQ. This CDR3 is CASSLAQGYEQYF. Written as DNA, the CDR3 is TGTGCCAGCAGCTTGGCACAGGGATACGAGCAGTACTTC.

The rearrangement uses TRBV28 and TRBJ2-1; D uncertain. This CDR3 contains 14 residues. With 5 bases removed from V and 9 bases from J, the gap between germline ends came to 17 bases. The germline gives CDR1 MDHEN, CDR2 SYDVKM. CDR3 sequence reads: CASSPLLSLSEQFF. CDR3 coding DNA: TGTGCCAGCAGTCCCCTCCTTAGCTTGAGTGAGCAGTTCTTC.

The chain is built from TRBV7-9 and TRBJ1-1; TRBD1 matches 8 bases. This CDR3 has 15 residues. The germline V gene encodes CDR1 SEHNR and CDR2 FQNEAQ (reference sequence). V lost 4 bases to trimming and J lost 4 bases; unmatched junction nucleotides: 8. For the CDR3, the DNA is TGTGCCAGCAGCTCACAGGGGGGAGGCTTCACTGAAGCTTTCTTT. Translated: CASSSQGGGFTEAFF.

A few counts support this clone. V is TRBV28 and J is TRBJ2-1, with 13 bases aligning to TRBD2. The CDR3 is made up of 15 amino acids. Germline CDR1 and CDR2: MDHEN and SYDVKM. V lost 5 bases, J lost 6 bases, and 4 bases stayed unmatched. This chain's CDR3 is CASSTTSGRFNEQFF. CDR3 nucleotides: TGTGCCAGCAGTACGACTAGCGGGAGGTTCAATGAGCAGTTCTTC.

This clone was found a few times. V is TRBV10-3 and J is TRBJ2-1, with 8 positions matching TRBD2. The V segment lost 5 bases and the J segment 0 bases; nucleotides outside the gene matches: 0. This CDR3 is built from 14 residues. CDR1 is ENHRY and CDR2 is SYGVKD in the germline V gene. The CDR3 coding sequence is TGTGCCATCAGTAGCGGGAGCTCCTACAATGAGCAGTTCTTC. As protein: CAISSGSSYNEQFF.

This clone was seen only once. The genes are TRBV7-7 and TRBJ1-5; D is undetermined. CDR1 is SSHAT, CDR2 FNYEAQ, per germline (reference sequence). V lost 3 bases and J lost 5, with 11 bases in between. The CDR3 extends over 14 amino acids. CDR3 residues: CASSFGQLDQPQHF. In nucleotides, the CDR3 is TGTGCCAGCAGCTTCGGCCAGCTAGATCAGCCCCAGCATTTT.

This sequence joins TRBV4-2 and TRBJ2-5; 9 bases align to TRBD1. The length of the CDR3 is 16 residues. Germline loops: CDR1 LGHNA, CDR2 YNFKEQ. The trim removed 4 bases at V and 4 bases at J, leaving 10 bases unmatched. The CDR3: CASSLGTGSLPETQYF. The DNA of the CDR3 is TGTGCCAGCAGCCTTGGGACAGGGTCACTTCCAGAGACCCAGTACTTC.

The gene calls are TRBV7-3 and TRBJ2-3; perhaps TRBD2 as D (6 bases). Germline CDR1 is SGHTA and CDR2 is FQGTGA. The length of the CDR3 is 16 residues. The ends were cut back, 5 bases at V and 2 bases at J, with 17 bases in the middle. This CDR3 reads CASSPVGGAATDTQYF. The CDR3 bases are TGTGCCAGCAGCCCGGTAGGCGGGGCGGCCACAGATACGCAGTATTTT.

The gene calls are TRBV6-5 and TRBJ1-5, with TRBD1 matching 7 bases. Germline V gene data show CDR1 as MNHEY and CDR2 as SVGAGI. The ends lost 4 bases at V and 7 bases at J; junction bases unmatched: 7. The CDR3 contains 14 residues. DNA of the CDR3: TGTGCCAGCAGTTTAACAGGGGACGGCCAGCCCCAGCATTTT. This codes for CASSLTGDGQPQHF.